The rows below give T cell receptor beta chains drawn from one sample of a study of T-cell memory formation after mild COVID-19. Via MiXCR, TCRdb re-called the 5' RACE reads, giving one row per CDR3 protein. The sample holds around 400,000 distinct CDR3 sequences, 24% seen once. Specimen: PBMCs or a T cell subset sorted from them (not recorded which). These receptors were taken from an adult woman who had mild COVID-19 (a few samples of this study predate the infection). Cell type and time point are not known. CDR3s include the opening cysteine and the closing phenylalanine or tryptophan. D genes are given only for firm matches. Some rows have no size entry. The others give once, few or many, or a class for an expanded clone.

TRBV4-3	TRBJ2-1	-	-	CASSPFSSGNEQFF	TGCGCCAGCAGCCCCTTTTCCTCCGGGAATGAGCAGTTCTTC
TRBV15	TRBJ1-5	TRBD1	few	CATSRDRGLQPQHF	TGTGCCACCAGCAGAGACAGGGGGCTTCAGCCCCAGCATTTT
TRBV5-6	TRBJ2-7	TRBD1	-	CASSWTGTSGEQYF	TGTGCCAGCAGTTGGACAGGGACAAGTGGCGAGCAGTACTTC
TRBV7-6	TRBJ2-7	-	-	CASSSTEYEQYF	TGTGCCAGCAGCTCAACAGAATACGAGCAGTACTTC
TRBV5-1	TRBJ1-1	TRBD1	-	CASRRDRFAEAFF	TGCGCCAGCAGGAGGGACAGGTTCGCTGAAGCTTTCTTT
TRBV18	TRBJ2-7	TRBD1	few	CASSQTVGTGVIYEQYF	TGTGCCAGCTCACAAACAGTCGGGACAGGGGTTATCTACGAGCAGTACTTC
TRBV25-1	TRBJ2-3	TRBD2	many	CASSEGRTRGGLATSTDTQYF	TGTGCCAGCAGTGAGGGCCGGACTCGGGGAGGACTAGCGACAAGCACAGATACGCAGTATTTT
TRBV7-9	TRBJ1-1	-	once	CASSSKTGHTEAFF	TGTGCCAGCAGCTCAAAGACAGGCCACACTGAAGCTTTCTTT
TRBV20-1	TRBJ2-1	TRBD2	few	CSARDPSGTSRPGEQFF	TGCAGTGCTAGAGACCCTTCCGGGACTAGCCGTCCCGGTGAGCAGTTCTTC
TRBV12-3/TRBV12-4	TRBJ1-3	-	-	CASSLAQQVQSSGNTIYF	TGTGCCAGCAGTTTAGCGCAGCAGGTTCAAAGCTCTGGAAACACCATATATTTT
TRBV12-3/TRBV12-4	TRBJ1-3	-	-	CASSLGGRTGNTIYF	TGTGCCAGCAGTTTAGGGGGGCGAACTGGAAACACCATATATTTT
TRBV18	TRBJ2-3	-	-	CASSPMTGGDTQYF	TGTGCCAGCTCACCCATGACAGGAGGGGATACGCAGTATTTT
TRBV4-2	TRBJ2-1	-	-	CASSHQGEDYNEQFF	TGTGCCAGCAGCCATCAAGGAGAAGATTACAATGAGCAGTTCTTC
TRBV12-3/TRBV12-4	TRBJ2-7	-	few	CASSPGLGAYEQYF	TGTGCCAGCAGTCCGGGACTCGGAGCTTACGAGCAGTACTTC
TRBV11-2	TRBJ2-1	TRBD2	many	CASSATSGGYNEQFF	TGTGCCAGCAGCGCGACTAGCGGAGGATACAATGAGCAGTTCTTC
TRBV4-1	TRBJ1-5	-	few	CASSQDDGHNQPQHF	TGCGCCAGCAGCCAAGACGACGGCCACAATCAGCCCCAGCATTTT
TRBV12-3/TRBV12-4	TRBJ2-1	-	-	CASSPNLFAQFF	TGTGCCAGCAGTCCCAACTTGTTTGCGCAGTTCTTC
TRBV12-3/TRBV12-4	TRBJ1-2	-	-	CASSPAKGGYGYTF	TGTGCCAGCAGCCCTGCGAAGGGAGGCTATGGCTACACCTTC
TRBV6-2/TRBV6-3	TRBJ2-7	-	-	CASSEGAFQTYEQYF	TGTGCCAGCAGTGAAGGAGCTTTTCAAACCTACGAGCAGTACTTC
TRBV4-1	TRBJ1-1	-	few	CASSQDPANTEAFF	TGCGCCAGCAGCCAAGATCCGGCGAACACTGAAGCTTTCTTT
TRBV7-9	TRBJ1-6	TRBD1	-	CASSLGLMGTAPNSPLHF	TGTGCCAGCAGCTTAGGGCTTATGGGGACAGCACCAAATTCACCCCTCCACTTT
TRBV4-2	TRBJ2-1	TRBD2	-	CASSQILAGGPNEQFF	TGTGCCAGCAGCCAAATACTAGCGGGGGGGCCGAATGAGCAGTTCTTC
TRBV5-1	TRBJ2-1	TRBD1	-	CASSLAAGGRLNEQFF	TGCGCCAGCAGCTTGGCAGCAGGGGGACGTTTGAATGAGCAGTTCTTC
TRBV5-6	TRBJ2-1	-	many	CASSSLGGYNEQFF	TGTGCCAGCAGCAGCTTGGGTGGGTACAATGAGCAGTTCTTC